The 20 T cell receptor beta chains in this list originate from one sample, sequenced in a study of shared clonotypes between healthy human individuals. Selected positively for CCR7 and CD45RO-negative, naive CD8 cells excluded terminally differentiated effector memory CD45RA+ cells. Clones were sequenced by immunoSEQ multiplex PCR, and TCRdb holds only the in-frame ones, with some missing. The sample records roughly 2 million clones, about 95% being singletons. The material sequenced was naive CD8+ T cells sorted from blood. All receptors derive from a man between 18 and 29 years old in good health.

The chain uses TRBV28 and TRBJ1-1, with D uncertain. This CDR3 is built from 14 residues. V shed 10 bases and J shed 0 bases, with 15 bases lying between them. Per the germline V gene, CDR1 is MDHEN and CDR2 is SYDVKM. The DNA for the CDR3 is TGTGCCACTACTCGAGGTCGAGTGAACACTGAAGCTTTCTTT. It codes for CATTRGRVNTEAFF.

As for this clone: The sample has other DNA sequences that encode this CDR3 too. V usage is TRBV6-5 and J usage is TRBJ2-5, with 8 positions matching TRBD1. The V and J ends lost 0 bases and 4 bases, in that order; junction bases with no gene match: 4. Germline V gene lookup returns CDR1 MNHEY and CDR2 SVGAGI. This CDR3 region has 15 residues. CDR3 region: CASSYSQGARETQYF. The CDR3 DNA sequence: TGTGCCAGCAGTTACTCCCAGGGGGCTCGAGAGACCCAGTACTTC.

The rearrangement links TRBV4-3 to TRBJ2-7; 9 nucleotides line up with TRBD1. J was trimmed by 3 bases and V by 0 bases; bases with no gene match: 3. The CDR3 covers 15 residues. Germline V gene data show CDR1 as LGHNA and CDR2 as YSLEER. This CDR3 reads CASSQDTGGNYEQYF. The CDR3 nucleotides are TGCGCCAGCAGCCAAGATACAGGGGGCAACTACGAGCAGTACTTC.

This chain joins TRBV7-8 and TRBJ1-3, with 7 bases that match TRBD1. CDR1 and CDR2 (germline): SGHVS, FQNEAQ. The ends lost 3 bases at V and 2 bases at J; junction bases unmatched: 7. The CDR3 loop spans 16 amino acids. The DNA for the CDR3 is TGTGCCAGCAGCTTGGGCAGGGGGGCCGCTGGAAACACCATATATTTT. Its protein is CASSLGRGAAGNTIYF.

The rearrangement links TRBV29-1 to TRBJ2-5, with D hard to call. The CDR3 runs 13 residues. From germline, CDR1 is SQVTM and CDR2 ANQGSEA. V dropped 6 bases and J dropped 5 bases, with 16 bases sitting between them. CDR3 bases: TGCAGCGTATATGGGTTGGATGGGGAGACCCAGTACTTC. Protein sequence: CSVYGLDGETQYF.

A word on this clone: Other nucleotide sequences in the sample specify the same CDR3. The J gene is TRBJ1-5, the V gene TRBV7-2; tentative D call: TRBD1 (5 bases). The V end was cut by 1 base, the J end by 1 base, with 8 bases between. This CDR3 comprises 15 residues. Germline V lookup: CDR1 SGHTA, CDR2 FQGNSA. CDR3 residues: CASSLVGDSNQPQHF. The DNA for the CDR3 is TGTGCCAGCAGCTTAGTCGGGGACAGCAATCAGCCCCAGCATTTT.

This clone was seen only once. V gene TRBV11-2 combines with J gene TRBJ1-4; possibly TRBD1 for D (5 bases). The V end was cut by 1 base, the J end by 5 bases, with 14 bases between. The germline V gene has CDR1 SGHAT and CDR2 FQNNGV. The CDR3 loop spans 16 amino acids. The CDR3 sequence: CASSLGGSWLNEKLFF. CDR3 nucleotide sequence: TGTGCCAGCAGCTTAGGGGGCAGTTGGTTAAATGAAAAACTGTTTTTT.

This rearrangement joins TRBV5-4 to TRBJ2-1, with a weak D call TRBD1 (6 bases). V was shortened by 3 bases and J by 5 bases, with 18 bases between the two germline ends. The germline V gene encodes CDR1 SGHNT and CDR2 YYREEE (reference sequence). The CDR3 length is 16 residues. CDR3 residues: CASSYPGEGVNNEQFF. CDR3 DNA: TGTGCCAGCAGCTATCCAGGCGAGGGGGTGAACAATGAGCAGTTCTTC.

V and J are TRBV5-5 and TRBJ1-5, with D possibly being TRBD1 (5 bases). Germline CDR1 and CDR2: SGHKS and YYEKEE (reference sequence). Trimming left V 0 bases short and J 6 bases short, with 10 bases between. The CDR3 sequence is 14 residues long. The CDR3 coding sequence is TGTGCCAGCAGCTTGGGAGGGACTAGTCAGCCCCAGCATTTT. Protein: CASSLGGTSQPQHF.

The V call is TRBV4-1, the J call TRBJ2-7, with 7 bases lining up with TRBD2. The CDR3 runs 16 residues. Germline values: CDR1 MGHRA, CDR2 YSYEKL. Germline trimming cut 4 bases from V and 1 base from J; bases unmatched to any gene: 10. The CDR3 coding sequence is TGCGCCAGCAGCCGAGCGGGGACGTCGACTTCCTACGAGCAGTACTTC. This sequence encodes CASSRAGTSTSYEQYF.

The chain combines TRBV5-4 with TRBJ2-1; 7 bases line up with TRBD2. This CDR3 has 12 amino acids. Trimming at V came to 0 bases and at J to 9 bases, leaving 0 bases not matched to a gene. The germline CDR1 and CDR2 sequences are SGHNT and YYREEE (reference sequence). This CDR3 reads CASSLGGSEQFF. The CDR3 DNA reads TGTGCCAGCAGCTTGGGCGGGAGTGAGCAGTTCTTC.

This clone was detected only once. CDR3 amino acids: CASSYLVGQYNEQFF. The CDR3 bases are TGTGCCAGCAGTTACTTAGTCGGGCAGTACAATGAGCAGTTCTTC. The chain couples TRBV6-5 to TRBJ2-1; unclear D gene. Trimming took off 1 base at V and 4 bases at J, with 11 bases between the two ends. Germline lookup yields CDR1 MNHEY and CDR2 SVGAGI. The CDR3 extends over 15 amino acids.

As concerns this clone: Other DNA variants within this sample encode the same CDR3. V usage is TRBV7-9 and J usage is TRBJ2-7, with no clear D. V was cut by 1 base and J by 0 bases, with 7 bases left in between. The CDR3 consists of 14 residues. CDR1 and CDR2 from the germline V gene are SEHNR and FQNEAQ (reference sequence). CDR3 in DNA: TGTGCCAGCAGCTTAGTCTCGAGCTCCTACGAGCAGTACTTC. Protein: CASSLVSSSYEQYF.

This rearrangement joins TRBV29-1 to TRBJ2-7; D may be TRBD1 or TRBD2 (5 bases each). This CDR3 has 15 residues. Germline V gives CDR1 SQVTM, CDR2 ANQGSEA. Trimming cost V 0 bases and J 1 base, with 13 bases left between them. This CDR3 reads CSVEDDPEGSYEQYF. The DNA of the CDR3 is TGCAGCGTTGAAGATGACCCAGAGGGGTCCTACGAGCAGTACTTC.

The V call is TRBV4-1, the J call TRBJ2-7, with 7 bases aligning to TRBD2. The ends lost 4 bases at V and 9 bases at J; junction bases unmatched: 15. The germline V gene encodes CDR1 MGHRA and CDR2 YSYEKL. CDR3 length equals 15 residues. The CDR3 bases are TGCGCCAGCAGCCCCTCCTGGCGGGACTACGACGCGCAGTACTTC. This translates into CASSPSWRDYDAQYF.

The chain joins TRBV7-9 to TRBJ2-1; D remains unclear. The germline V gene encodes CDR1 SEHNR and CDR2 FQNEAQ (reference sequence). The CDR3 covers 15 residues. V shed 5 bases and J shed 8 bases, with 19 bases lying between them. CDR3 residues: CASSAPEPQNHEQFF. The CDR3 DNA sequence: TGTGCCAGCAGCGCCCCGGAGCCCCAGAACCATGAGCAGTTCTTC.

The chain carries TRBV7-9 and TRBJ2-7; 7 bases agree with TRBD2. This CDR3 comprises 14 residues. After removal of 5 bases from V and 4 bases from J, the junction contained 8 bases not matched to a gene. Germline V CDR1 and CDR2: SEHNR, FQNEAQ (reference sequence). The CDR3 region is CASSTPTSWYEQYF. For the CDR3, the DNA is TGTGCCAGCAGCACCCCGACTAGCTGGTACGAGCAGTACTTC.

The gene calls are TRBV6-1 and TRBJ1-1; no firm D call. V dropped 3 bases and J dropped 1 base, with 3 bases sitting between them. The CDR3 length is 12 residues. The germline V gene encodes CDR1 MNHNS and CDR2 SASEGT. This chain's CDR3 is CASSDWNTEAFF. In nucleotides, the CDR3 is TGTGCCAGCAGTGATTGGAACACTGAAGCTTTCTTT.

The chain employs TRBV7-9 and TRBJ2-1, with D unresolved. V lost 5 bases to trimming and J lost 7 bases, with 18 bases between them. Germline V lookup: CDR1 SEHNR, CDR2 FQNEAQ (reference sequence). The CDR3 is 15 residues long. DNA for the CDR3: TGTGCCAGCAGCCACTCCCAACGGGCCGGGAATGAGCAGTTCTTC. This sequence encodes CASSHSQRAGNEQFF. The full variable domain, rest sourced from reference TRBV7-9 and TRBJ2-1, is DTGVSQNPRHKITKRGQNVTFRCDPISEHNRLYWYRQTLGQGPEFLTYFQNEAQLEKSRLLSDRFSAERPKGSFSTLEIQRTEQGDSAMYLCASSHSQRAGNEQFFGPGTRLTVL.

The rearrangement links TRBV5-1 to TRBJ2-5, with D maybe TRBD2 (5 bases). V was trimmed by 1 base and J by 5 bases, leaving 15 bases between them. The germline gives CDR1 SGHRS, CDR2 YFSETQ. The CDR3 consists of 15 residues. The CDR3 loop reads CASSLSLRQRETQYF. DNA for the CDR3: TGCGCCAGCAGCTTGAGTCTGCGGCAGCGGGAGACCCAGTACTTC.